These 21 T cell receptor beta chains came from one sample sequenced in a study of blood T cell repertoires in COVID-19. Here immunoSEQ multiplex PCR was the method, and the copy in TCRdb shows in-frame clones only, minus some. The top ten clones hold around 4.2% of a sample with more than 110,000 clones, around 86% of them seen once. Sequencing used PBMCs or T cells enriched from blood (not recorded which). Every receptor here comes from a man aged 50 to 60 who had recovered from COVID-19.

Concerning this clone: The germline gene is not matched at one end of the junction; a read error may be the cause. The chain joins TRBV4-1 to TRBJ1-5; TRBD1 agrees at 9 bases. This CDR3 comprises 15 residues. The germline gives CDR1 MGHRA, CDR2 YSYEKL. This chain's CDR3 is CASSPPGQGNQPQHF. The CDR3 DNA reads TGCGCCAGCAGCCCACCGGGACAGGGCAACCAGCCCCAGCATTTT.

The CDR3 DNA is TGTGCTAGTGGTTATGACCTCGGGACTAGCGGGAGCCGGCTGTCCTACGAGCAGTACTTC. Translated: CASGYDLGTSGSRLSYEQYF. The gene calls are TRBV12-5 and TRBJ2-7, with TRBD2 identical over 14 bases. V lost 4 bases to trimming and J lost 1 base; unmatched junction nucleotides: 15. Germline assignment: CDR1 LGHNT and CDR2 FRNRAP. The length of the CDR3 is 20 residues.

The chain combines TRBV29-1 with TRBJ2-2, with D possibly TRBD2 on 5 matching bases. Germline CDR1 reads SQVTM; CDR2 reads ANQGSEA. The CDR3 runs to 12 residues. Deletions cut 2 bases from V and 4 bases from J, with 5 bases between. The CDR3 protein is CSVERGTGELFF. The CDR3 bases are TGCAGCGTTGAACGGGGCACCGGGGAGCTGTTTTTT.

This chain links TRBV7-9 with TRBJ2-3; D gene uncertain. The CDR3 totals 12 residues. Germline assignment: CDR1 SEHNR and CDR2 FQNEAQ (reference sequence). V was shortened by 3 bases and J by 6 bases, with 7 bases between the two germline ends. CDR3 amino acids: CASSFYEDTQYF. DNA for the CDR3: TGTGCCAGCAGCTTTTACGAGGATACGCAGTATTTT.

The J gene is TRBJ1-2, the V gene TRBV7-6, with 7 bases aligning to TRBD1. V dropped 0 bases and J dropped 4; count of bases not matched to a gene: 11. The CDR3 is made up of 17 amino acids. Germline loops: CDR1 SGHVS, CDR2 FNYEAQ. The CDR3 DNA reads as TGTGCCAGCAGCTTAGCCCCCGGCCGTGGACAGGTCTATGGCTACACCTTC. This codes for CASSLAPGRGQVYGYTF.

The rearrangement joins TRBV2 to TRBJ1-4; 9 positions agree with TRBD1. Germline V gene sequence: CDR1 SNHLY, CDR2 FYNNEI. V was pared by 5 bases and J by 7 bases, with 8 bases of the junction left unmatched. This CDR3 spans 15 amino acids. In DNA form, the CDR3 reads TGTGCCAGCAGTCCCAGGGGGGACAGGGCTGAAAAACTGTTTTTT. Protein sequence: CASSPRGDRAEKLFF.

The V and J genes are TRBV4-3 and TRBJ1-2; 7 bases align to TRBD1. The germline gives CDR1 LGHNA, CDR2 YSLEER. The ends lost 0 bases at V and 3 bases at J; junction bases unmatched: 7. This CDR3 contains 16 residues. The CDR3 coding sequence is TGCGCCAGCAGCCAAGAATATGGCAGGGGGGACTATGGCTACACCTTC. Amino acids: CASSQEYGRGDYGYTF.

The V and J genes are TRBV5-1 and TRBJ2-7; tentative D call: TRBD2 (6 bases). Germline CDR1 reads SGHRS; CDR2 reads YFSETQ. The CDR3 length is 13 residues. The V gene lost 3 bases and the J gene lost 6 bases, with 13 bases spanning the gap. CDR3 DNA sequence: TGCGCCAGCAGCTCAGGAGGGCGTCCCGAGCAGTACTTC. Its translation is CASSSGGRPEQYF.

The CDR3 coding sequence is TGCGCCAGCAGCCTAAGACGGGGGTTGACTGAAGCTTTCTTT. This translates into CASSLRRGLTEAFF. The V and J genes are TRBV4-3 and TRBJ1-1; TRBD1 might be the D (5 bases). Germline CDR1 is LGHNA and CDR2 is YSLEER. The CDR3 contains 14 residues. Trimming took 4 bases from V and 5 from J, leaving 14 bases between them.

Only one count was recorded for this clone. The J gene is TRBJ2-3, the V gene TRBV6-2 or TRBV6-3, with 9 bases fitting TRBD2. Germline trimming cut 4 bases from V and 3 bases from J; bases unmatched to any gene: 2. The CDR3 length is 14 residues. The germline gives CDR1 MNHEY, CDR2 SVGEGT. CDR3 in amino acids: CASSSSGKTDTQYF. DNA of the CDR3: TGTGCCAGCAGTTCTAGCGGGAAGACAGATACGCAGTATTTT.

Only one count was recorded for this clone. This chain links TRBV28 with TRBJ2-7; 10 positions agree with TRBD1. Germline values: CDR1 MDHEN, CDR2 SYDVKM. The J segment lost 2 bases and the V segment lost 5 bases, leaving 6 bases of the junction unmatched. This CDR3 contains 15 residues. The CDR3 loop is CASSTGTGAPYEQYF. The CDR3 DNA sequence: TGTGCCAGCAGTACCGGGACAGGGGCTCCCTACGAGCAGTACTTC.

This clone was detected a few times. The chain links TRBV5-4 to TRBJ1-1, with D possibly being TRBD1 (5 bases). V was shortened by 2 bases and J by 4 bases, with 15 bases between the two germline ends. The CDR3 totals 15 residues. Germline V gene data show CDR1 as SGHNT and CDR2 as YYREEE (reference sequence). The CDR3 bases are TGTGCCAGCAGCTTTGGAGGGGAGGGGTCCACTGAAGCTTTCTTT. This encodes CASSFGGEGSTEAFF.

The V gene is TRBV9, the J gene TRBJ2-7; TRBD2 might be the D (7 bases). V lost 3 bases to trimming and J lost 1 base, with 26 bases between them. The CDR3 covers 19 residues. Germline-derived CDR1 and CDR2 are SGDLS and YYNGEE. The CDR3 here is CASSAGGEGYKNKSYEQYF. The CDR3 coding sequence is TGTGCCAGCAGCGCGGGGGGCGAGGGATATAAAAACAAGTCCTACGAGCAGTACTTC.

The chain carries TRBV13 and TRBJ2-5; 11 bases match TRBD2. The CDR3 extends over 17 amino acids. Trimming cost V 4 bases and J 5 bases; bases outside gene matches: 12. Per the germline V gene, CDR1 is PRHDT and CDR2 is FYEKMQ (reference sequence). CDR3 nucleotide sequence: TGTGCCAGCAGCTCAACCGGGACTAGCGGCTTGCGGGAGACCCAGTACTTC. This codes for CASSSTGTSGLRETQYF.

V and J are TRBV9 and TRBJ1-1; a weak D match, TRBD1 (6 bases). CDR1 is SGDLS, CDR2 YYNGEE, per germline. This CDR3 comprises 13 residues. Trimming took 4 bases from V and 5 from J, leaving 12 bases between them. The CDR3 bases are TGTGCCAGCAGCCCCCACAGGGAGACTGAAGCTTTCTTT. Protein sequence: CASSPHRETEAFF.

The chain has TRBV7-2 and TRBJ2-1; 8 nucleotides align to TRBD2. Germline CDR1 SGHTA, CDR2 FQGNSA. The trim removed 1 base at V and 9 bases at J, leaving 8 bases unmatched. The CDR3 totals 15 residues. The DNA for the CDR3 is TGTGCCAGCAGCTTAGTCCGGGGGGGCCGGGGTGAGCAGTTCTTC. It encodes CASSLVRGGRGEQFF.

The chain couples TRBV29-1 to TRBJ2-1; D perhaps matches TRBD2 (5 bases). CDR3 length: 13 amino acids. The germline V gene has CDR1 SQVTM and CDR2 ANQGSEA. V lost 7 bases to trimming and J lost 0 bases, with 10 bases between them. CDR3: CSGLRGSYNEQFF. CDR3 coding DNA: TGCAGCGGTTTACGGGGCTCCTACAATGAGCAGTTCTTC.

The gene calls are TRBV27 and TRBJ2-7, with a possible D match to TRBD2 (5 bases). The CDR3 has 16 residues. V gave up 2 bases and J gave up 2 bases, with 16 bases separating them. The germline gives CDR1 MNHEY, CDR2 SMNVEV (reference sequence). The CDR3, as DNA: TGTGCCAGCAGTTTAGGGCTAGCAGAACCCACCTACGAGCAGTACTTC. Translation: CASSLGLAEPTYEQYF.

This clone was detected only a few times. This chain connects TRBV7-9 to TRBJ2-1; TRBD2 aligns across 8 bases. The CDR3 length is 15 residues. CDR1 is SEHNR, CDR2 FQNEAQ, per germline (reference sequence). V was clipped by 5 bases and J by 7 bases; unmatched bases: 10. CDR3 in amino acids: CASSQGTSLRNEQFF. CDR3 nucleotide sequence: TGTGCCAGCAGCCAAGGGACTAGTCTTAGGAATGAGCAGTTCTTC.

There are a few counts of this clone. The CDR3 region is CATSRGGRHGYNEQFF. The CDR3 coding sequence is TGTGCCACCAGCAGAGGAGGGCGGCACGGTTACAATGAGCAGTTCTTC. This chain connects TRBV15 to TRBJ2-1, with TRBD2 as a possible D gene (5 bases). Trimming took 1 base from V and 4 from J, leaving 14 bases between them. The CDR3 covers 16 residues. The germline V gene encodes CDR1 LNHNV and CDR2 YYDKDF (reference sequence).

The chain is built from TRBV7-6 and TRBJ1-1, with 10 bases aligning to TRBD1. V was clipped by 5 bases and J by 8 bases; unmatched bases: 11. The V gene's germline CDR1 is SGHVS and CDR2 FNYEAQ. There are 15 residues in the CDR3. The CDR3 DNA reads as TGTGCCAGCAGCGGGGGGACAGGGGAGGTCAGGGAAGCTTTCTTT. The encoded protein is CASSGGTGEVREAFF.